This T cell receptor beta chain stems from a study of blood T cell repertoires in COVID-19. Study-wide background: Samples of COVID-19 (acute and convalescent) were obtained from the United States, Italy and Spain.

V was clipped by 2 bases and J by 0 bases; unmatched bases: 6. Germline-derived CDR1 and CDR2 are MNHEY and SMNVEV (reference sequence). The CDR3 extends over 18 amino acids. The table came from immunoSEQ multiplex PCR; TCRdb's copy has only in-frame clones and leaves some out. The sample shows about 74,000 clones, approximately 78% of them seen only once. The chain couples TRBV27 to TRBJ2-6; 8 nucleotides align to TRBD2. The TCR originated in a human donor in a cohort sampled during active COVID-19. The sequencing sample was made of peripheral blood. CDR3 sequence reads: CASSLVLAGGSGANVLTF. The CDR3 coding sequence is TGTGCCAGCAGTTTAGTTTTGGCGGGGGGCTCTGGGGCCAACGTCCTGACTTTC.